A selection of T cell receptor beta chains follows, all from one sample in a study of T cell changes during pregnancy in multiple sclerosis. Here immunoSEQ multiplex PCR was the method, and the copy in TCRdb shows in-frame clones only, minus some. The table has tens of thousands of clones, 75% to 95% seen once. The sequencing used CD4+ T cells from peripheral blood mononuclear cells, collected before pregnancy. The receptors here all came from a female donor with multiple sclerosis, enrolled in a pregnancy study. Both conserved end residues are part of each CDR3. Fields, in order: clone size, J gene, D gene, V gene, CDR3 length, CDR3 DNA, CDR3 protein. A D gene is named only where the DNA matches it firmly. The size of a clone is reported for some rows only, either as once, few or many, or as a class for expanded clones.

size: NA
J: TRBJ2-3
D: TRBD2
V: TRBV7-2
length: 18
DNA: TGTGCCAGCAGCTTAGGGTTGAGGCGGGGGGGCCCTTCAGATACGCAGTATTTT
CDR3: CASSLGLRRGGPSDTQYF

size: NA
J: TRBJ2-1
D: NA
V: TRBV5-1
length: 16
DNA: TGCGCCAGCAGCCCCACCGGGACTCTAGGATCGAATGAGCAGTTCTTC
CDR3: CASSPTGTLGSNEQFF

size: NA
J: TRBJ1-4
D: TRBD1
V: TRBV7-9
length: 17
DNA: TGTGCCAGCAGCCTAGGGGGCCCCAGCCAAGCTAATGAAAAACTGTTTTTT
CDR3: CASSLGGPSQANEKLFF

size: NA
J: TRBJ1-3
D: TRBD1
V: TRBV6-1
length: 15
DNA: TGTGCCAGCAGTGGGGGGACAGGGGGGAGAAACACCATATATTTT
CDR3: CASSGGTGGRNTIYF

size: NA
J: TRBJ1-2
D: NA
V: TRBV10-1
length: 13
DNA: TGCGCCAGCAGTGCTACAGGGAACTATGGCTACACCTTC
CDR3: CASSATGNYGYTF

size: NA
J: TRBJ2-7
D: TRBD1
V: TRBV5-1
length: 16
DNA: TGCGCCAGCAGCTTGGGCCTCCGGGACAGGGGGGACGAGCAGTACTTC
CDR3: CASSLGLRDRGDEQYF

size: NA
J: TRBJ2-1
D: TRBD2
V: TRBV19
length: 15
DNA: TGTGCCACCGCGCCGACTAGCGCCTCCTACAATGAGCAGTTCTTC
CDR3: CATAPTSASYNEQFF

size: once
J: TRBJ2-6
D: NA
V: TRBV10-3
length: 19
DNA: TGTGCCATCAGTGAGTCTAAGGCAGGGGCCGACTCTGGGGCCAACGTCCTGACTTTC
CDR3: CAISESKAGADSGANVLTF

size: NA
J: TRBJ1-4
D: NA
V: TRBV9
length: 14
DNA: TGTGCCAGCAGCCCGAGATCGGGTCAGGAAAAACTGTTTTTT
CDR3: CASSPRSGQEKLFF

size: NA
J: TRBJ1-1
D: NA
V: TRBV29-1
length: 13
DNA: TGCAGCCCGTACCTATCTACGAACACTGAAGCTTTCTTT
CDR3: CSPYLSTNTEAFF

size: NA
J: TRBJ2-7
D: TRBD2
V: TRBV7-9
length: 16
DNA: TGTGCCAGCAGCCTAACTAGCGGGAGTTTCTCCTACGAGCAGTACTTC
CDR3: CASSLTSGSFSYEQYF

size: NA
J: TRBJ1-1
D: NA
V: TRBV28
length: 15
DNA: TGTGCCAGCCGACGGCCCGCGGGGCGGAACACTGAAGCTTTCTTT
CDR3: CASRRPAGRNTEAFF

size: NA
J: TRBJ1-4
D: TRBD1
V: TRBV2
length: 13
DNA: TGTGCCATACGACAGGGGGCGGGGGAAAAACTGTTTTTT
CDR3: CAIRQGAGEKLFF

size: NA
J: TRBJ2-1
D: TRBD2
V: TRBV7-2
length: 15
DNA: TGTGCCAGCAGCTTCCCGGTAGCGGGGGAGGGTGAGCAGTTCTTC
CDR3: CASSFPVAGEGEQFF

size: NA
J: TRBJ2-2
D: TRBD2
V: TRBV9
length: 16
DNA: TGTGCCAGCAGCGTAGATTCGGTAGCGGGGGGCGGGGAGCTGTTTTTT
CDR3: CASSVDSVAGGGELFF